The 8 T cell receptor beta chains reported below all come from one sample, sequenced in a study of blood T cell repertoires in COVID-19. Clones were read by immunoSEQ multiplex PCR, and TCRdb kept only the in-frame ones, dropping some. This sample has around 150,000 clones; 90% to 95% occur once, and the top ten carry about 4.5%. Sequencing input: peripheral blood. The receptors were sampled from a woman between 45 and 60 years old with acute or convalescent COVID-19.

The rearrangement links TRBV7-2 to TRBJ1-1, with 7 nucleotides matching TRBD1. The CDR3 consists of 14 residues. The germline CDR1 and CDR2 sequences are SGHTA and FQGNSA. Unmatched junction bases numbered 7, after V lost 5 bases and J lost 4 bases. The CDR3 region has the DNA TGTGCCAGCAGCGTCGGGACAGCCGCCACTGAAGCTTTCTTT. This translates into CASSVGTAATEAFF. The whole variable domain, filled in from reference TRBV7-2 and TRBJ1-1, reads GAGVSQSPSNKVTEKGKDVELRCDPISGHTALYWYRQSLGQGLEFLIYFQGNSAPDKSGLPSDRFSAERTGGSVSTLTIQRTQQEDSAVYLCASSVGTAATEAFFGQGTRLTVV.

V and J are TRBV3-1 (or the pseudogene TRBV3-2) and TRBJ1-4; tentative D call: TRBD1 (6 bases). The V end lost 4 bases, the J end lost 6 bases, and 9 bases lay between the germline ends. The CDR3 runs to 13 residues. In germline, CDR1 is LGHDT, CDR2 YNNKEL (reference sequence). This chain's CDR3 is CASSLQGYEKLFF. CDR3 nucleotides: TGTGCCAGCAGCCTACAGGGTTATGAAAAACTGTTTTTT.

The chain recombines TRBV5-4 with TRBJ2-2; 14 bases match TRBD2. Germline V gives CDR1 SGHNT, CDR2 YYREEE (reference sequence). CDR3 length equals 19 residues. Trimming took 3 bases from V and 5 from J; bases not matched to a gene: 12. CDR3 DNA sequence: TGTGCCAGCAGCTCGGGACTAGCGGGGGCCCTACAAGGTACCGGGGAGCTGTTTTTT. This gives the protein CASSSGLAGALQGTGELFF.

The DNA for the CDR3 is TGTGCCTGGAGTGTACCAGGGATCAGCGAACTGTTTTTT. Its protein product is CAWSVPGISELFF. This chain uses TRBV30 with TRBJ1-4, with D possibly matching TRBD1 (5 bases). Germline V gene data show CDR1 as GTSNPN and CDR2 as SVGIG (reference sequence). V shed 0 bases and J shed 12 bases, with 14 bases lying between them. The CDR3 loop spans 13 amino acids.

The V and J genes are TRBV7-8 and TRBJ1-3; D is perhaps TRBD1 (6 bases). The CDR3 runs to 15 residues. V dropped 5 bases and J dropped 2 bases, with 13 bases sitting between them. Germline CDR1 SGHVS, CDR2 FQNEAQ. CDR3 sequence reads: CASSLFQGTGNTIYF. Written as DNA, the CDR3 is TGTGCCAGCAGCCTATTCCAGGGGACTGGAAACACCATATATTTT. Full variable domain (rest looked up from reference TRBV7-8 and TRBJ1-3): GAGVSQSPRYKVAKRGQDVALRCDPISGHVSLFWYQQALGQGPEFLTYFQNEAQLDKSGLPSDRFFAERPEGSVSTLKIQRTQQEDSAVYLCASSLFQGTGNTIYFGEGSWLTVV.

The chain couples TRBV5-1 to TRBJ1-1; TRBD1 is a possible D gene (6 bases). The CDR3 has 16 residues. Germline V gene data show CDR1 as SGHRS and CDR2 as YFSETQ. With 2 bases removed from V and 1 base from J, the gap between germline ends came to 15 bases. This CDR3 is CASSFGPNRENTEAFF. CDR3 bases: TGCGCCAGCAGCTTTGGCCCCAACAGGGAGAACACTGAAGCTTTCTTT.

V is TRBV19 and J is TRBJ2-5, with a possible D match to TRBD2 (6 bases). CDR1 and CDR2 from the germline V gene are LNHDA and SQIVND (reference sequence). The CDR3 is made up of 12 amino acids. The germline V and J ends were trimmed by 3 bases and 6 bases, with 8 bases remaining between them. As DNA, the CDR3 is TGTGCCAGTAGTATTCGGGGGAAGACCCAGTACTTC. Residues: CASSIRGKTQYF.

V gene TRBV24-1 combines with J gene TRBJ1-5, with D uncertain. CDR1 is KGHDR and CDR2 is SFDVKD in the germline V gene. The CDR3 is 14 amino acids. Trimming left V 9 bases short and J 1 base short, with 12 bases between. CDR3 region: CATQEFLSNQPQHF. The CDR3 nucleotides read TGTGCCACCCAAGAGTTTTTGAGCAATCAGCCCCAGCATTTT.